These T cell receptor beta chains were read from a single sample in a study of T cell responses to AZD1222 COVID-19 vaccine. The assay was immunoSEQ multiplex PCR, and TCRdb's table has in-frame clones only and misses some. The data show about 190,000 clones, approximately 92% seen once. The specimen was peripheral blood, collected 28 days after the second dose of the MenACWY control vaccine. The receptors shown here come from an adult who received the MenACWY meningococcal vaccine as a control. Both conserved end residues are trimmed from each CDR3. Fields, in order: D gene, V gene, J gene, CDR3 protein. The D gene is left open where the match is weak.

d_call: TRBD1
v_call: TRBV19
j_call: TRBJ1-1
cdr3_aa: ASRDRGRLTEAF

d_call: -
v_call: TRBV2
j_call: TRBJ1-5
cdr3_aa: ASSVSMDQPQH

d_call: TRBD2
v_call: TRBV29-1
j_call: TRBJ2-5
cdr3_aa: SVLAGGRETQY

d_call: -
v_call: TRBV7-2
j_call: TRBJ2-7
cdr3_aa: ASSLADTASYEQY

d_call: -
v_call: TRBV11-1
j_call: TRBJ2-3
cdr3_aa: ASTVLTSTDTQY

d_call: TRBD2
v_call: TRBV19
j_call: TRBJ2-1
cdr3_aa: ATKELADNEQF

d_call: -
v_call: TRBV21-1
j_call: TRBJ1-1
cdr3_aa: ASSKGEIWIRAYTEAF

d_call: TRBD1
v_call: TRBV19
j_call: TRBJ2-7
cdr3_aa: ASSPGGYEQY

d_call: TRBD1
v_call: TRBV27
j_call: TRBJ1-5
cdr3_aa: ASSSRKGQGGLGLSNQPQH

d_call: -
v_call: TRBV30
j_call: TRBJ1-2
cdr3_aa: AFTVSYGYT

d_call: TRBD2
v_call: TRBV28
j_call: TRBJ2-1
cdr3_aa: ASSLGTSRFYNEQF

d_call: -
v_call: TRBV30
j_call: TRBJ1-5
cdr3_aa: AWSVGGYNQPQH

d_call: TRBD2
v_call: TRBV4-2
j_call: TRBJ2-1
cdr3_aa: ASSTEAIAGEIDEQF

d_call: -
v_call: TRBV19
j_call: TRBJ1-6
cdr3_aa: ASSIRGHNSPLH

d_call: -
v_call: TRBV28
j_call: TRBJ2-1
cdr3_aa: ASSPIIRGNEQF

d_call: TRBD2
v_call: TRBV5-1
j_call: TRBJ2-1
cdr3_aa: ASSSGLASYNEQF

d_call: -
v_call: TRBV6-1
j_call: TRBJ1-5
cdr3_aa: ASSESSGENQPQH

d_call: -
v_call: TRBV25-1
j_call: TRBJ2-7
cdr3_aa: ASSNLRDGTYEQY

d_call: -
v_call: TRBV19
j_call: TRBJ2-2
cdr3_aa: ASSIARGLSTGELF

d_call: TRBD1
v_call: TRBV4-3
j_call: TRBJ1-2
cdr3_aa: ASSQAGGYGYT

d_call: -
v_call: TRBV29-1
j_call: TRBJ1-2
cdr3_aa: SVPGGYT

d_call: TRBD1
v_call: TRBV18
j_call: TRBJ1-2
cdr3_aa: ASSPLRGRDGYT

d_call: -
v_call: TRBV7-8
j_call: TRBJ2-7
cdr3_aa: ASSTREEQY

d_call: TRBD1
v_call: TRBV7-9
j_call: TRBJ1-2
cdr3_aa: ASSLGAGGADGYT

d_call: -
v_call: TRBV18
j_call: TRBJ1-2
cdr3_aa: ASSPPRGGSANYGYT

d_call: -
v_call: TRBV29-1
j_call: TRBJ1-2
cdr3_aa: SAEPPGSRSYT

d_call: -
v_call: TRBV3-1/TRBV3-2
j_call: TRBJ1-1
cdr3_aa: ASSQGRAGTEAF

d_call: -
v_call: TRBV5-4
j_call: TRBJ2-1
cdr3_aa: ASSFGGRLSSYNEQF

d_call: TRBD2
v_call: TRBV24-1
j_call: TRBJ2-1
cdr3_aa: ATSDLGTSDFNEQF

d_call: -
v_call: TRBV14
j_call: TRBJ1-1
cdr3_aa: ASSQGLFWGVGTEAF

d_call: TRBD1
v_call: TRBV6-5
j_call: TRBJ1-1
cdr3_aa: ASSLRDRNTEAF

d_call: TRBD2
v_call: TRBV6-5
j_call: TRBJ2-5
cdr3_aa: ASEIGRAAGTQY

d_call: -
v_call: TRBV5-8
j_call: TRBJ1-1
cdr3_aa: ASSSRLNTEAF

d_call: -
v_call: TRBV4-2
j_call: TRBJ2-5
cdr3_aa: ASSQEGGNWAGQETQY

d_call: -
v_call: TRBV28
j_call: TRBJ1-1
cdr3_aa: ASSLWKNTEAF

d_call: -
v_call: TRBV19
j_call: TRBJ1-5
cdr3_aa: ASSIFPGPNQPQH

d_call: -
v_call: TRBV6-5
j_call: TRBJ1-2
cdr3_aa: ASSYKQGPYGYT

d_call: TRBD1
v_call: TRBV6-5
j_call: TRBJ2-4
cdr3_aa: ASRGTGIAKNIQY

d_call: TRBD2
v_call: TRBV11-3
j_call: TRBJ2-1
cdr3_aa: ASSLTVGLAWVDEQF

d_call: -
v_call: TRBV5-1
j_call: TRBJ1-1
cdr3_aa: ASSLNSGGTEAF

d_call: -
v_call: TRBV2
j_call: TRBJ1-5
cdr3_aa: ASSTPGGGGNQPQH

d_call: -
v_call: TRBV5-3
j_call: TRBJ2-4
cdr3_aa: ARSLVFWATNIQY

d_call: TRBD1
v_call: TRBV11-2
j_call: TRBJ1-1
cdr3_aa: ASSLKRFSDRDTEAF

d_call: -
v_call: TRBV7-2
j_call: TRBJ2-7
cdr3_aa: ASSLEAGRFYEQY

d_call: TRBD2
v_call: TRBV28
j_call: TRBJ2-1
cdr3_aa: ASSLPGLAVTYNEQF

d_call: -
v_call: TRBV7-9
j_call: TRBJ1-2
cdr3_aa: ASSLGGQGGDGYT

d_call: TRBD2
v_call: TRBV5-1
j_call: TRBJ2-7
cdr3_aa: ASSPTSGRTYEQY

d_call: -
v_call: TRBV6-5
j_call: TRBJ1-1
cdr3_aa: ASRQGQNTEAF

d_call: -
v_call: TRBV5-1
j_call: TRBJ2-3
cdr3_aa: ASSLATGADTQY

d_call: -
v_call: TRBV19
j_call: TRBJ1-2
cdr3_aa: ASSAGTQNYGYT

d_call: -
v_call: TRBV19
j_call: TRBJ1-2
cdr3_aa: ASSPQGNYGYT

d_call: -
v_call: TRBV15
j_call: TRBJ1-1
cdr3_aa: ATSNPGVATEAF

d_call: -
v_call: TRBV5-4
j_call: TRBJ2-1
cdr3_aa: ASSLGRQPYNEQF

d_call: -
v_call: TRBV29-1
j_call: TRBJ1-2
cdr3_aa: SVEGGAPGYGYT

d_call: TRBD2
v_call: TRBV28
j_call: TRBJ2-7
cdr3_aa: ASSRLAGGRIPYEQY

d_call: TRBD1
v_call: TRBV6-5
j_call: TRBJ1-1
cdr3_aa: ASSYSLTGGGTEAF

d_call: -
v_call: TRBV10-3
j_call: TRBJ2-7
cdr3_aa: AISELPSEGLVEQY

d_call: TRBD2
v_call: TRBV6-1
j_call: TRBJ2-1
cdr3_aa: ASSEVGLAGYNEQF

d_call: TRBD2
v_call: TRBV6-5
j_call: TRBJ2-3
cdr3_aa: ASSSGRRDTQY